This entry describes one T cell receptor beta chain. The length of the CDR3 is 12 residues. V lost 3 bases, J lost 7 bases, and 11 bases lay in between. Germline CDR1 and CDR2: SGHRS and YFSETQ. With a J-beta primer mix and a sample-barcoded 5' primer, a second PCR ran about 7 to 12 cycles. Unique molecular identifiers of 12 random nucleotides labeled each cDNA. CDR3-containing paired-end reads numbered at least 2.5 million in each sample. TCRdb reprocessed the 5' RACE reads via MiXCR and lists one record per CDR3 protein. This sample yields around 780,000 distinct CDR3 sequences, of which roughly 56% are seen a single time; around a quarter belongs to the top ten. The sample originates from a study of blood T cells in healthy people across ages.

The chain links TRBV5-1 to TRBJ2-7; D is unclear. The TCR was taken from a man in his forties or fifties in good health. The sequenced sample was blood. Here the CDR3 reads CASSSQNNEQYF. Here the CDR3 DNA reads TGCGCCAGCAGCTCCCAAAACAATGAGCAGTACTTC.